This record looks at one T cell receptor beta chain sequence and its context. This specimen comes from a study of cytomegalovirus exposure and HLA in healthy donors. The CDR3 contains 22 residues. Per germline, CDR1 MGHRA and CDR2 YSYEKL. Trimming cost V 1 base and J 1 base; bases outside gene matches: 20. Using immunoSEQ multiplex PCR, the repertoire was profiled, and TCRdb retains in-frame clones only, with some absent. The table lists approximately 160,000 clones, nearly 90% of them singletons. The sequence was obtained from a man younger than 30 in good health and CMV-seropositive. The sample comprised PBMCs. V gene TRBV4-1 combines with J gene TRBJ1-5; TRBD1 matches at 9 bases. CDR3 nucleotide sequence: TGCGCCAGCAGCCAAGGAAACTTGAAACAAACAGGGGGCCTGAGAAGCAATCAGCCCCAGCATTTT. As protein: CASSQGNLKQTGGLRSNQPQHF.